The clone carrying this TCR beta chain has only one observation. The CDR3 has 11 amino acids. V lost 5 bases and J 4 bases, leaving 5 bases between the germline ends. The germline V gene has CDR1 MGHDK and CDR2 SYGVNS. The sample belongs to a study of blood T cell repertoires in COVID-19. Assay used: immunoSEQ multiplex PCR; TCRdb lists only in-frame clones, some missing. The sample has 200,000 to 250,000 clones, approximately 90% seen once. The TCR was taken from a woman between 18 and 29 years old in a cohort exposed to, infected with or recovered from COVID-19 (not recorded which). The chain links TRBV25-1 to TRBJ1-2; no clear D gene. The specimen sequenced was PBMCs or T cells enriched from blood (not recorded which). The CDR3 DNA reads TGTGCCAGCAGTATCCTCTATGGCTACACCTTC. This sequence encodes CASSILYGYTF.